This entry features one T cell receptor beta chain sequence. This record comes from a study of blood T cell repertoires in COVID-19. Exposed enrollees encountered a COVID-19 case at some point within 2 weeks before study entry. Clones were sequenced by immunoSEQ multiplex PCR, and TCRdb holds only the in-frame ones, with some missing. The repertoire includes roughly 220,000 clones, around 89% of them detected once, and about 15% sits in the top ten. V dropped 5 bases and J dropped 1 base, with 14 bases sitting between them. CDR1 and CDR2 (germline): SGHAT, FQNNGV. The CDR3 runs to 15 residues. The clonotype comes from a man aged 30-40 years who had been exposed to COVID-19. The chain recombines TRBV11-2 with TRBJ1-1; D is possibly TRBD1 (6 bases). The sequencing sample was made of PBMCs or T cells enriched from blood (not recorded which). Written as DNA, the CDR3 is TGTGCCAGCAGCCCAACCGGGACAACGAACACTGAAGCTTTCTTT. It specifies CASSPTGTTNTEAFF.